This is a list of T cell receptor beta chains from one sample in a study of T cells in Graves' hyperthyroidism and ophthalmopathy. TCRdb recomputed calls from the multiplex PCR reads with MiXCR, one row per CDR3 protein. The sample has approximately 380,000 distinct CDR3 sequences, about 18% seen once. Sequencing input: blood. The receptors were sampled from a man aged 18 to 35 with Graves' ophthalmopathy. The CDR3 runs from the conserved cysteine through the conserved F or W. The D gene is left open where the match is weak. Rows give clone size only sometimes, using once, few, many, or a class for an expanded clone.

-,many,TRBJ2-5,TRBV7-9,CASTGRSLQETQYF,TGTGCCAGCACGGGTCGCAGTCTCCAAGAGACCCAGTACTTC
-,-,TRBJ1-1,TRBV4-1,CASSSAAHLEAFF,TGCGCCAGCAGCTCCGCAGCTCACCTTGAAGCTTTCTTT
TRBD1,-,TRBJ1-6,TRBV3-1,CASSQDGTGATYNSPLHF,TGTGCCAGCAGCCAAGACGGGACAGGGGCCACCTATAATTCACCCCTCCACTTT
-,-,TRBJ2-1,TRBV5-8,CASSLGGDSINNEQFF,TGTGCCAGCAGCTTAGGGGGGGACAGCATAAACAATGAGCAGTTCTTC
-,-,TRBJ1-6,TRBV6-1,CASSPLGDNSPLHF,TGTGCCAGCAGTCCCTTGGGAGATAATTCACCCCTCCACTTT
TRBD1,many,TRBJ2-1,TRBV18,CASSGDRNNEQFF,TGTGCCAGCTCAGGGGACAGAAACAATGAGCAGTTCTTC
-,-,TRBJ2-2,TRBV5-1,CASSLEAGTNTGELFF,TGCGCCAGCAGCTTGGAGGCGGGGACTAACACCGGGGAGCTGTTTTTT
-,many,TRBJ2-7,TRBV2,CASSPTTNEQYF,TGTGCCAGCAGTCCAACCACCAACGAGCAGTACTTC
-,many,TRBJ1-2,TRBV28,CASSAAPGYTF,TGTGCCAGCAGCGCCGCTCCGGGCTACACCTTC
TRBD2,-,TRBJ2-5,TRBV28,CASSSHLGLAGRQETQYF,TGTGCCAGCAGTTCGCATCTCGGACTAGCGGGAAGGCAAGAGACCCAGTACTTC
-,-,TRBJ1-6,TRBV2,CASSEDRSSYNSPLHF,TGTGCCAGCAGTGAGGATAGGAGCTCCTATAATTCACCCCTCCACTTT
-,many,TRBJ2-7,TRBV2,CASKLVWYYEQYF,TGTGCCAGCAAACTGGTATGGTACTACGAGCAGTACTTC
TRBD1,-,TRBJ2-5,TRBV14,CASSQNRGVVKTQYF,TGTGCCAGCAGCCAAAACAGGGGCGTGGTGAAGACCCAGTACTTC
-,few,TRBJ2-1,TRBV20-1,CSASGSSSYNEQFF,TGCAGTGCTAGCGGTTCCAGCTCCTACAATGAGCAGTTCTTC
-,few,TRBJ1-5,TRBV20-1,CSARLPGDGNQPQHF,TGCAGTGCTAGACTACCGGGCGATGGCAATCAGCCCCAGCATTTT
-,few,TRBJ2-5,TRBV18,CASSPVQGQETQYF,TGTGCCAGCTCACCAGTTCAGGGTCAAGAGACCCAGTACTTC
-,-,TRBJ2-5,TRBV4-1,CASSQDLTQETQYF,TGCGCCAGCAGCCAAGACCTCACCCAAGAGACCCAGTACTTC
-,-,TRBJ2-3,TRBV20-1,CSARDRKKRSTDTQYF,TGCAGTGCTAGAGATCGGAAGAAGCGAAGCACAGATACGCAGTATTTT
TRBD2,-,TRBJ2-5,TRBV3-1,CASSQSLAGGQETQYF,TGTGCCAGCAGCCAATCGCTAGCGGGGGGGCAAGAGACCCAGTACTTC
TRBD2,-,TRBJ2-7,TRBV7-3,CAGSRGTKSYEQYF,TGTGCCGGCAGCCGCGGGACTAAATCCTACGAGCAGTACTTC
-,-,TRBJ1-5,TRBV12-3/TRBV12-4,CASSLSATSNQPQHF,TGTGCCAGCAGTTTGTCGGCAACTAGCAATCAGCCCCAGCATTTT
-,many,TRBJ1-5,TRBV20-1,CSASMAVYGQPQHF,TGCAGTGCTAGTATGGCAGTATACGGTCAGCCCCAGCATTTT
-,-,TRBJ2-3,TRBV20-1,CSAMESTGDTQYF,TGCAGTGCTATGGAGTCCACGGGGGATACGCAGTATTTT
TRBD1,many,TRBJ1-2,TRBV27,CASRGRDSSNYGYTF,TGTGCCAGCAGGGGGCGGGACAGCTCAAACTATGGCTACACCTTC
TRBD1,many,TRBJ1-3,TRBV6-5,CASSYSGQGGIGNTIYF,TGTGCCAGCAGTTACTCCGGACAGGGAGGAATCGGAAACACCATATATTTT
TRBD2,once,TRBJ2-1,TRBV24-1,CATSDLTSGGALFSSYNEQFF,TGTGCCACCAGTGATTTGACGAGCGGGGGGGCCCTTTTTAGCTCCTACAATGAGCAGTTCTTC
TRBD1,-,TRBJ2-3,TRBV4-1,CACSSFPGQETDTQYF,TGCGCCTGCAGTTCTTTCCCGGGACAGGAGACAGATACGCAGTATTTT
TRBD1,many,TRBJ1-1,TRBV12-3/TRBV12-4,CASTKQGGLNTEAFF,TGTGCCAGCACCAAACAGGGGGGGCTGAACACTGAAGCTTTCTTT
TRBD1,-,TRBJ1-2,TRBV9,CASSVGGQGANYGYTF,TGTGCCAGCAGCGTAGGGGGACAGGGGGCGAACTATGGCTACACCTTC
TRBD1,-,TRBJ1-5,TRBV19,CASSASDRGGQPQHF,TGTGCCAGTAGTGCCTCTGACAGGGGAGGGCAGCCCCAGCATTTT
-,many,TRBJ1-1,TRBV7-8,CASTIRGGLNTEAFF,TGTGCCAGCACCATTAGGGGGGGATTGAACACTGAAGCTTTCTTT
-,few,TRBJ2-7,TRBV5-1,CASSLDGGVDEQYF,TGCGCCAGCAGCTTGGATGGAGGGGTGGACGAGCAGTACTTC
TRBD1,-,TRBJ2-1,TRBV5-1,CASSWDRASDEQFF,TGCGCCAGCAGCTGGGACAGGGCATCCGATGAGCAGTTCTTC
TRBD1,few,TRBJ2-2,TRBV3-1,CASSQAGTGGTGELFF,TGTGCCAGCAGCCAGGCAGGGACAGGGGGTACCGGGGAGCTGTTTTTT
-,many,TRBJ2-2,TRBV6-4,CASSGGNTGELFF,TGTGCCAGCAGTGGCGGGAACACCGGGGAGCTGTTTTTT
TRBD2,few,TRBJ2-5,TRBV4-2,CASSQAGLGSGGETQYF,TGTGCCAGCAGCCAAGCGGGGTTAGGTAGCGGGGGAGAGACCCAGTACTTC
-,many,TRBJ1-5,TRBV24-1,CATSDFTEHLNQPQHF,TGTGCCACCAGTGATTTTACGGAGCATCTTAATCAGCCCCAGCATTTT
-,many,TRBJ2-2,TRBV7-3,CASTDSNTGELFF,TGTGCCAGCACAGATTCGAACACCGGGGAGCTGTTTTTT
TRBD1,-,TRBJ2-7,TRBV5-1,CASSTLRDRGPNEQYF,TGCGCCAGCAGCACCCTCCGGGACAGGGGGCCGAATGAGCAGTACTTC
-,many,TRBJ1-5,TRBV7-8,CASSYERGRPQHF,TGTGCCAGCAGCTACGAAAGGGGACGGCCCCAGCATTTT
TRBD1,many,TRBJ2-7,TRBV29-1,CSVDGTGGYEQYF,TGCAGCGTCGACGGGACAGGGGGCTACGAGCAGTACTTC
TRBD1,many,TRBJ1-5,TRBV20-1,CSADDRGQPQHF,TGCAGTGCAGATGACAGGGGTCAGCCCCAGCATTTT
TRBD1,-,TRBJ2-1,TRBV24-1,CASSDSTGDNEQFF,TGTGCCTCCAGTGACTCGACAGGGGACAATGAGCAGTTCTTC
-,many,TRBJ1-5,TRBV12-3/TRBV12-4,CASGVGQPQHF,TGTGCCAGCGGTGTCGGCCAGCCCCAGCATTTT
-,-,TRBJ2-2,TRBV27,CASSNLVSRELFF,TGTGCCAGCAGTAACTTGGTGAGCCGGGAGCTGTTTTTT
-,many,TRBJ2-7,TRBV11-1,CASSGQGLHEQYF,TGTGCCAGCAGCGGTCAGGGCCTCCACGAGCAGTACTTC
-,few,TRBJ1-1,TRBV5-4,CASSHPGNTEAFF,TGTGCCAGCAGCCACCCGGGGAACACTGAAGCTTTCTTT
TRBD1,few,TRBJ1-1,TRBV6-1,CASRNRGYNTEAFF,TGTGCCAGCAGAAACAGGGGTTATAACACTGAAGCTTTCTTT
TRBD1,many,TRBJ2-3,TRBV11-2,CASSLTAWDRLNTQYF,TGTGCCAGCAGCTTAACCGCGTGGGACAGGTTAAATACGCAGTATTTT
TRBD1,many,TRBJ1-5,TRBV7-2,CASSLETGGFGNQPQHF,TGTGCCAGCAGCTTAGAGACAGGGGGTTTCGGCAATCAGCCCCAGCATTTT
-,many,TRBJ2-7,TRBV11-2,CASSLKQGDFSYEQYF,TGTGCCAGCAGCTTGAAACAGGGAGACTTCTCCTACGAGCAGTACTTC
-,-,TRBJ1-1,TRBV6-4,CASSDGAPPEGFF,TGTGCCAGCAGTGACGGGGCACCCCCCGAGGGTTTCTTT